This T cell receptor beta chain was observed in a study of long-term antiretroviral therapy in people with HIV. Whole-study findings and limits: Comparison with controls showed narrower CDR3 length ranges in HIV repertoires.

Germline CDR1 and CDR2: DFQATT and SNEGSKA (reference sequence). Trimming took 6 bases from V and 9 from J; bases not matched to a gene: 7. The CDR3 contains 11 residues. With respect to this clone: The antigen is undetermined.

Sequencing used immunoSEQ v3.0 at survey level. Clones were sequenced by immunoSEQ multiplex PCR, and TCRdb holds only the in-frame ones, with some missing. This sample has 25,000 to 30,000 clones, with around 87% found just once. Treatment for every participant with HIV took place in the United States. The rearrangement joins TRBV20-1 to TRBJ1-1; 7 bases match TRBD1. Sequenced material: unsorted PBMCs, taken 0.5 years after starting antiretroviral therapy. This sequence was found in a woman aged 18-30 years with HIV. The CDR3 bases are TGCAGTGCACTCGACAGGGAAAAAGCTTTCTTT. Amino acid sequence: CSALDREKAFF.